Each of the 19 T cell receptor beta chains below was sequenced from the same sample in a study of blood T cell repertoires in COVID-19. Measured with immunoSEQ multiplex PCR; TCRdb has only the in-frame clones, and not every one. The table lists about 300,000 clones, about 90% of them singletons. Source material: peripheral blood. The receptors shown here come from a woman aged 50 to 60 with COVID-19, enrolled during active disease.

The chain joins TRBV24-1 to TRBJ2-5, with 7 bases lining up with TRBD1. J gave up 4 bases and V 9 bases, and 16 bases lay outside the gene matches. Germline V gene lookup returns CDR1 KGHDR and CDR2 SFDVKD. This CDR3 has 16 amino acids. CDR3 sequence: CATAPSGTAKGETQYF. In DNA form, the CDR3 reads TGTGCCACCGCTCCCTCCGGGACAGCTAAGGGAGAGACCCAGTACTTC.

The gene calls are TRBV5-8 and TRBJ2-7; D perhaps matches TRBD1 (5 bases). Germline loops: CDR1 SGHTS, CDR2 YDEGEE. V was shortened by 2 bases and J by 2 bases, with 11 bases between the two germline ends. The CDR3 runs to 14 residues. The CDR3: CASSLVDTTYEQYF. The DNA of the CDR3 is TGTGCCAGCAGCTTAGTGGACACCACCTACGAGCAGTACTTC.

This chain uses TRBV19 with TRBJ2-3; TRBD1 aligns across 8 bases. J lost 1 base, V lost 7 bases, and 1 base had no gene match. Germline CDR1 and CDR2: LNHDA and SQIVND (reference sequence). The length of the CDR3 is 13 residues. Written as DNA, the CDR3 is TGTGCCAGTAAGGGACAGGGCACAGATACGCAGTATTTT. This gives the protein CASKGQGTDTQYF.

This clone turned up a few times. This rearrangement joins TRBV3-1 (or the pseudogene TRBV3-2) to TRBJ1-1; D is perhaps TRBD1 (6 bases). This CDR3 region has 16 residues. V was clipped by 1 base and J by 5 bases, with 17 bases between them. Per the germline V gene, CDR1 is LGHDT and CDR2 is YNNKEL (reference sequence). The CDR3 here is CASSQGLVGARTEAFF. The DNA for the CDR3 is TGTGCCAGCAGCCAAGGTCTTGTGGGGGCGAGGACTGAAGCTTTCTTT.

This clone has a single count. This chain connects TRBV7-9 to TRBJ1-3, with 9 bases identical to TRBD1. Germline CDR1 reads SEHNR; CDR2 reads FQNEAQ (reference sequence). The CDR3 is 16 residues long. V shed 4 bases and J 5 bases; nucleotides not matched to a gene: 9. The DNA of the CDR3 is TGTGCCAGCAGCTCTCCCTTTGGACAGGGGCGAAACACCATATATTTT. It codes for CASSSPFGQGRNTIYF.

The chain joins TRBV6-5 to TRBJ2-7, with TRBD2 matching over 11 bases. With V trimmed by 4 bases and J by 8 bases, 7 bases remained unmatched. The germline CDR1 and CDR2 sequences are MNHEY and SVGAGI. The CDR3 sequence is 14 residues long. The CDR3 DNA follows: TGTGCCAGCAGTTCAGGGCTAGCGGGAGGCCAGCAGTACTTC. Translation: CASSSGLAGGQQYF.

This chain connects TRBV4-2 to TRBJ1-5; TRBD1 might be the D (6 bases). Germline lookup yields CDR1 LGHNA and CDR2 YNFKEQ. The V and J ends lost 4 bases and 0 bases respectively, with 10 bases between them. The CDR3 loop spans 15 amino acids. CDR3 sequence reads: CASSRGGDSNQPQHF. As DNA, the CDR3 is TGTGCCAGCAGCCGAGGGGGGGATAGCAATCAGCCCCAGCATTTT.

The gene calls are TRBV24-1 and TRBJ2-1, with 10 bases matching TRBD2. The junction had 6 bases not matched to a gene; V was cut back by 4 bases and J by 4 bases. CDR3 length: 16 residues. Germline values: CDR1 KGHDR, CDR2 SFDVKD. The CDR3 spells CATSDRSGREYNEQFF. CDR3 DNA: TGTGCCACCAGTGACCGCAGCGGGAGGGAGTACAATGAGCAGTTCTTC.

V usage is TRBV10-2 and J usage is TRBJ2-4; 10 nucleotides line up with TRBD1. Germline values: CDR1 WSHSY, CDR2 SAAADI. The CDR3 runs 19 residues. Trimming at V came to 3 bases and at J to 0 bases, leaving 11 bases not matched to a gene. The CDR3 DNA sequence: TGCGCCAGCAGTGATGGGGACAGGGGAGCGAGGGTAGCCAAAAACATTCAGTACTTC. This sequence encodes CASSDGDRGARVAKNIQYF.

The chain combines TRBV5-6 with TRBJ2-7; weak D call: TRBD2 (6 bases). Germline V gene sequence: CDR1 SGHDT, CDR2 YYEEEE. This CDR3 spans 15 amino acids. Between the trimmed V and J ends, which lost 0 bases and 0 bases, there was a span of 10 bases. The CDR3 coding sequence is TGTGCCAGCAGCTTGGTTGGGGGGATCTCCTACGAGCAGTACTTC. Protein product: CASSLVGGISYEQYF.

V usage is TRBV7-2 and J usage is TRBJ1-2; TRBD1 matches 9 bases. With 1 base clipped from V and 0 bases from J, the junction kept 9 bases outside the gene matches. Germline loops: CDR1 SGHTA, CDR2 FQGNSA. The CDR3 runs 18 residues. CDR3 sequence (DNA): TGTGCCAGCAGCTTAGGGACAGGGGTACAAGGTGCTAACTATGGCTACACCTTC. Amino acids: CASSLGTGVQGANYGYTF.

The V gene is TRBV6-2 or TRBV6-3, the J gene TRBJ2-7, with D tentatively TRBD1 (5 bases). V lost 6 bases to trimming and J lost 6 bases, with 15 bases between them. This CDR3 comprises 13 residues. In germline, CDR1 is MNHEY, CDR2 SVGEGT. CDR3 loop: CASSSSGLAEQYF. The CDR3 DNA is TGTGCCAGCAGCTCTTCAGGGCTTGCCGAGCAGTACTTC.

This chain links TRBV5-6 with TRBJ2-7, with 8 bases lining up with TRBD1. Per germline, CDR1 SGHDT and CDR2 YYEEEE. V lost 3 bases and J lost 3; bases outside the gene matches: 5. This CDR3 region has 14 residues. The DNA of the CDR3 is TGTGCCAGCAGCTATGGCAGGGGGCTCTACGAGCAGTACTTC. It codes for CASSYGRGLYEQYF.

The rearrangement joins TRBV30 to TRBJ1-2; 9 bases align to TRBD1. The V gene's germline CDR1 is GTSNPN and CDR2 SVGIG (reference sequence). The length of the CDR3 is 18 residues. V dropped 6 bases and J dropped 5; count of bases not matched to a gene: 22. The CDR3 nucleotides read TGTGCCTGCCTGGGGGAACAGGGGGCGCAACTTGGAGGATATGGCTACACCTTC. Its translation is CACLGEQGAQLGGYGYTF. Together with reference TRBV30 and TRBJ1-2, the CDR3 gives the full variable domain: SQTIHQWPATLVQPVGSPLSLECTVEGTSNPNLYWYRQAAGRGLQLLFYSVGIGQISSEVPQNLSASRPQDRQFILSSKKLLLSDSGFYLCACLGEQGAQLGGYGYTFGSGTRLTVV.

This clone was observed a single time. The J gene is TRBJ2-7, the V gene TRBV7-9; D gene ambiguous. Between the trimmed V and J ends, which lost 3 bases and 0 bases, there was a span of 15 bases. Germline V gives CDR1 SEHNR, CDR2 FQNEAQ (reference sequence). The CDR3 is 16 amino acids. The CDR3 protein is CASSFVDLISSYEQYF. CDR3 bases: TGTGCCAGCAGCTTCGTAGACTTGATTAGCTCCTACGAGCAGTACTTC. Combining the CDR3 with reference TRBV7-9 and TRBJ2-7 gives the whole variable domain DTGVSQNPRHKITKRGQNVTFRCDPISEHNRLYWYRQTLGQGPEFLTYFQNEAQLEKSRLLSDRFSAERPKGSFSTLEIQRTEQGDSAMYLCASSFVDLISSYEQYFGPGTRLTVT.

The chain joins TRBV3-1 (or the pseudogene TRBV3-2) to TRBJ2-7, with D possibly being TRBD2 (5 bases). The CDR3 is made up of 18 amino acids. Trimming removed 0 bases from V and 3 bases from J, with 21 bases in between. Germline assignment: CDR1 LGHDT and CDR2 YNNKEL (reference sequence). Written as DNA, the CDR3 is TGTGCCAGCAGCCAAGATCACAGACTTGTTCTCGGGGACTACGAGCAGTACTTC. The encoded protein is CASSQDHRLVLGDYEQYF.

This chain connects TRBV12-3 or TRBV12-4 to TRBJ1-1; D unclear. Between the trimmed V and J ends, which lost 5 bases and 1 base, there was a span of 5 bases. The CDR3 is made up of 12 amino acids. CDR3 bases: TGTGCCAGCAGTAACAGGAACACTGAAGCTTTCTTT. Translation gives CASSNRNTEAFF.

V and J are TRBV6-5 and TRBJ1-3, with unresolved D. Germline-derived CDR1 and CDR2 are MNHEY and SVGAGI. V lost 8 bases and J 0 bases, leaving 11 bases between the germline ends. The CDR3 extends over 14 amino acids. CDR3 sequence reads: CASSMGRSGNTIYF. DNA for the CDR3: TGTGCCAGCTCTATGGGCCGCTCTGGAAACACCATATATTTT.

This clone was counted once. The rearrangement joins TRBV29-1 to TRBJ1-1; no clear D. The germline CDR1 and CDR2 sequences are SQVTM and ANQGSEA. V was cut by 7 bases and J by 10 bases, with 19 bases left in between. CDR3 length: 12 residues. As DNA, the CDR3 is TGCAGCGCATGGGTAGGAAACGGCGGAGCTTTCTTT. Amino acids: CSAWVGNGGAFF.